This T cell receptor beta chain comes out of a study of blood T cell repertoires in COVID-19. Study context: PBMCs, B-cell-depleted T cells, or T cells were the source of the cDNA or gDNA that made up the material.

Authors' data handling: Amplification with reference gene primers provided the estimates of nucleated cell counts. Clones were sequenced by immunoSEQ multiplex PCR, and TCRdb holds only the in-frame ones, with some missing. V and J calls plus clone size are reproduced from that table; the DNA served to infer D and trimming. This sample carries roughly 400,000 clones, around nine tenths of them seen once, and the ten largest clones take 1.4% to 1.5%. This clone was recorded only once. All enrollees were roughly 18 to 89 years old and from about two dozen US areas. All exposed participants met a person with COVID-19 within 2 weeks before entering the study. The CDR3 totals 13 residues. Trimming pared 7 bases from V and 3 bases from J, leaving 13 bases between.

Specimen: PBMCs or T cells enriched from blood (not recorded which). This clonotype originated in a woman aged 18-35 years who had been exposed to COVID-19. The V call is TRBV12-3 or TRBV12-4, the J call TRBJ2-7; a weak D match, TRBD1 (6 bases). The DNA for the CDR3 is TGTGCCAGCACTACTCAGGGGTTCTACGAGCAGTACTTC. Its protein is CASTTQGFYEQYF.